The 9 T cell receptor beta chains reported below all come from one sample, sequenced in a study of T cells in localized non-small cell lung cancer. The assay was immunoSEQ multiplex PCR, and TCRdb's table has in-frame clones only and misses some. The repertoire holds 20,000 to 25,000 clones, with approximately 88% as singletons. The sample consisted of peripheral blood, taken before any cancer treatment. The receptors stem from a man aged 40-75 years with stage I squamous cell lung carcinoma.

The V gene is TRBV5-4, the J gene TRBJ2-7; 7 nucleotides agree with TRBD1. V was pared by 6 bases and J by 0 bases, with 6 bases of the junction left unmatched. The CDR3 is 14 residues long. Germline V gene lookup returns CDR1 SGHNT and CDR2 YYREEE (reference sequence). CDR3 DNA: TGTGCCAGCACCGATAGGGACAGCTCCTACGAGCAGTACTTC. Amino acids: CASTDRDSSYEQYF.

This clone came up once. CDR3 bases: TGTGCCAGCAGCCTCTTACCCGGCCGGGGGCCGCGCTATGGCTACACCTTC. It translates to CASSLLPGRGPRYGYTF. The chain carries TRBV11-2 and TRBJ1-2, with D perhaps TRBD1 (6 bases). The CDR3 loop spans 17 amino acids. V dropped 5 bases and J dropped 4 bases, with 23 bases sitting between them. The germline gives CDR1 SGHAT, CDR2 FQNNGV. Full variable domain (outside the CDR3, taken from reference TRBV11-2 and TRBJ1-2): EAGVAQSPRYKIIEKRQSVAFWCNPISGHATLYWYQQILGQGPKLLIQFQNNGVVDDSQLPKDRFSAERLKGVDSTLKIQPAKLEDSAVYLCASSLLPGRGPRYGYTFGSGTRLTVV.

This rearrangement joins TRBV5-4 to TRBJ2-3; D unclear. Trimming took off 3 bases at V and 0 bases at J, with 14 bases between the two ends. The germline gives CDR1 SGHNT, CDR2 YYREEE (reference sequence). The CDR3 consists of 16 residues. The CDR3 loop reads CASSSDPLSSTDTQYF. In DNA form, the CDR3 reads TGTGCCAGCAGCTCGGACCCCCTCTCGAGCACAGATACGCAGTATTTT.

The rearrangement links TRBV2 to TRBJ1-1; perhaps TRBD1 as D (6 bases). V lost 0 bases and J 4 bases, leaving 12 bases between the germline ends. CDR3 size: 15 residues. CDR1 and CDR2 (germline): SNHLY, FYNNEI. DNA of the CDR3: TGTGCCAGCAGTGAAGCGCGAAGGGGGGTCACTGAAGCTTTCTTT. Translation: CASSEARRGVTEAFF.

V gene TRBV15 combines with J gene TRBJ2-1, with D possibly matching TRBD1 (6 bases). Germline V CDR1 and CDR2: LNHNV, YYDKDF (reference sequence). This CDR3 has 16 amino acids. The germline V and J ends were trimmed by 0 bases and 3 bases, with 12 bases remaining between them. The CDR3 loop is CATSRDWGQIYNEQFF. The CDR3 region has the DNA TGTGCCACCAGCAGAGATTGGGGGCAGATCTACAATGAGCAGTTCTTC. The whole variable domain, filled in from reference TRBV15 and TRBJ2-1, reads DAMVIQNPRYQVTQFGKPVTLSCSQTLNHNVMYWYQQKSSQAPKLLFHYYDKDFNNEADTPDNFQSRRPNTSFCFLDIRSPGLGDTAMYLCATSRDWGQIYNEQFFGPGTRLTVL.

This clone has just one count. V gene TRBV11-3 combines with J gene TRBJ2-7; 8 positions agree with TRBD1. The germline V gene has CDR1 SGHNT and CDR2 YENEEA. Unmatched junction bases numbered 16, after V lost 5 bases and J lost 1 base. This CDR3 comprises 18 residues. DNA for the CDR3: TGTGCCAGCAGCGCGGGGACAGGCTCGGGGGAGAATTCCTACGAGCAGTACTTC. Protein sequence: CASSAGTGSGENSYEQYF. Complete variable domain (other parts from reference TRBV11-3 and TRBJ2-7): EAGVVQSPRYKIIEKKQPVAFWCNPISGHNTLYWYLQNLGQGPELLIRYENEEAVDDSQLPKDRFSAERLKGVDSTLKIQPAELGDSAVYLCASSAGTGSGENSYEQYFGPGTRLTVT.

The CDR3 loop is CASRDTGVSQPQHF. CDR3 coding DNA: TGTGCCAGCAGGGATACAGGGGTAAGTCAGCCCCAGCATTTT. This chain joins TRBV6-1 and TRBJ1-5; 7 bases line up with TRBD1. The CDR3 contains 14 residues. V shed 6 bases and J 6 bases; nucleotides not matched to a gene: 8. Looked up from germline, CDR1 is MNHNS and CDR2 is SASEGT.

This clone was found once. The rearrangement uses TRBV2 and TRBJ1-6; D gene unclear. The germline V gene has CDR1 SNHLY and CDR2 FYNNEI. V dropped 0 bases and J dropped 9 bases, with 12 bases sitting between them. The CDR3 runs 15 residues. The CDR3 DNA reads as TGTGCCAGCAGTGAAGCCCCAGGAGCCTCTTCACCCCTCCACTTT. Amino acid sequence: CASSEAPGASSPLHF.

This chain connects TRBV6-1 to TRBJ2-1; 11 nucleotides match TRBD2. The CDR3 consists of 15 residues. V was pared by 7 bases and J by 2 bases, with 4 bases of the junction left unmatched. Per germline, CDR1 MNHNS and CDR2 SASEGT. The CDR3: CASTQLAGAYNEQFF. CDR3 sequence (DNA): TGTGCCAGCACCCAACTAGCGGGGGCCTACAATGAGCAGTTCTTC.